The sequence of this TCR beta chain was determined in a study of T cell changes during pregnancy in multiple sclerosis. Clones were read by immunoSEQ multiplex PCR, and TCRdb kept only the in-frame ones, dropping some. The profile shows some 52,000 clones, around 92% of them singletons. Sequencing was performed on CD4+ T cells from peripheral blood mononuclear cells, taken in the third trimester of pregnancy. The clonotype originates from a female donor with multiple sclerosis, enrolled in a pregnancy study.

The CDR3 protein is CASSDQQGARRRAFF. The CDR3 bases are TGTGCCAGCAGCGACCAACAGGGGGCCCGGAGGAGAGCTTTCTTT. The rearrangement links TRBV27 to TRBJ1-1; 9 bases match TRBD1. This CDR3 is built from 15 residues. The trim removed 6 bases at V and 10 bases at J, leaving 15 bases unmatched. Germline values: CDR1 MNHEY, CDR2 SMNVEV (reference sequence).